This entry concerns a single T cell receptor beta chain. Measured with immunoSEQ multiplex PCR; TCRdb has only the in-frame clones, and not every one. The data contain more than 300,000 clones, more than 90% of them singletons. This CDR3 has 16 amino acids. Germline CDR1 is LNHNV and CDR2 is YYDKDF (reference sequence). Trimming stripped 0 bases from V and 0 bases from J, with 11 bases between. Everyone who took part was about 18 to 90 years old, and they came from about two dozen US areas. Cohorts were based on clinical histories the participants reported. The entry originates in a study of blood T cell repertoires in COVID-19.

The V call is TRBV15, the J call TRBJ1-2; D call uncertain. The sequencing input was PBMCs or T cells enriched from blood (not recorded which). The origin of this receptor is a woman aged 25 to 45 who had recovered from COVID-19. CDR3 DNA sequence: TGTGCCACCAGCAGAGATACGGGTTTAGCTAACTATGGCTACACCTTC. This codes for CATSRDTGLANYGYTF.